Following are 14 T cell receptor beta chains from one sample sequenced in a study of CD8+CD57+ T cells in acquired aplastic anemia. The TCR beta profiling, which covered VDJ combination and CDR3 sequence, was carried out using genomic DNA as the template. TCRdb fed the reads into MiXCR, producing one record per CDR3 protein. The data contain about 81,000 distinct CDR3 sequences, around 42% of them singletons. Material for sequencing was sorted CD4+, CD8+, or CD8+CD57+ T cells (not recorded which) from PBMCs. These receptors were taken from a human donor in good health, serving as a control.

The chain uses TRBV19 and TRBJ2-3; 8 bases agree with TRBD1. From germline, CDR1 is LNHDA and CDR2 SQIVND (reference sequence). V shed 8 bases and J 0 bases; nucleotides not matched to a gene: 1. The CDR3 totals 13 residues. CDR3 sequence (DNA): TGTGCCAGTCAGGGGGCTAGCACAGATACGCAGTATTTT. The encoded protein is CASQGASTDTQYF.

This sequence joins TRBV25-1 and TRBJ1-4; TRBD1 matches at 8 bases. The CDR3 has 13 residues. Germline values: CDR1 MGHDK, CDR2 SYGVNS. J gave up 8 bases and V 6 bases, and 5 bases lay outside the gene matches. The CDR3: CASRTGAGEKLFF. The CDR3 DNA follows: TGTGCCAGCAGGACAGGGGCGGGCGAAAAACTGTTTTTT. Complete variable domain (other parts from reference TRBV25-1 and TRBJ1-4): EADIYQTPRYLVIGTGKKITLECSQTMGHDKMYWYQQDPGMELHLIHYSYGVNSTEKGDLSSESTVSRIRTEHFPLTLESARPSHTSQYLCASRTGAGEKLFFGSGTQLSVL.

V gene TRBV13 combines with J gene TRBJ2-4; the D gene is possibly TRBD2 (5 bases). Germline V CDR1 and CDR2: PRHDT, FYEKMQ (reference sequence). The V end was cut by 6 bases, the J end by 9 bases, with 12 bases between. The length of the CDR3 is 12 residues. CDR3: CASSRELGIQYF. The CDR3 DNA reads TGTGCCAGCAGTAGGGAGTTGGGCATTCAGTACTTC.

In this sample, this clonotype turned up many times. V gene TRBV7-9 combines with J gene TRBJ2-1, with 11 bases matching TRBD2. There are 16 residues in the CDR3. Germline CDR1 SEHNR, CDR2 FQNEAQ (reference sequence). Trimming at V came to 5 bases and at J to 2 bases, leaving 5 bases not matched to a gene. The CDR3 reads CASSPPTSGTYNEQFF. In DNA, the CDR3 is TGTGCCAGCAGCCCTCCGACTAGCGGGACCTACAATGAGCAGTTCTTC.

This chain links TRBV15 with TRBJ2-7; 8 nucleotides line up with TRBD1. Trimming cost V 0 bases and J 5 bases; bases outside gene matches: 6. Germline CDR1 and CDR2: LNHNV and YYDKDF (reference sequence). This CDR3 spans 15 amino acids. The CDR3 sequence is CATSRDGQGNDEQYF. Written as DNA, the CDR3 is TGTGCCACCAGCAGAGACGGACAGGGCAACGACGAGCAGTACTTC.

Many counts were recorded for this clonotype. The chain combines TRBV30 with TRBJ1-2, with D possibly matching TRBD1 (5 bases). Trimming pared 5 bases from V and 3 bases from J, leaving 10 bases between. Germline CDR1 GTSNPN, CDR2 SVGIG (reference sequence). The CDR3 length is 12 residues. The CDR3 DNA reads as TGTGCCTGGCAGGGCGACTACTATGGCTACACCTTC. Protein product: CAWQGDYYGYTF.

This clonotype has just a few counts. The chain combines TRBV28 with TRBJ1-5, with D perhaps matching TRBD1 (6 bases). Germline V gene sequence: CDR1 MDHEN, CDR2 SYDVKM. This CDR3 spans 15 amino acids. V shed 7 bases and J shed 4 bases, with 17 bases lying between them. In DNA form, the CDR3 reads TGTGCCAGCAAGTGGTGGGGGCGAGCAAATCAGCCCCAGCATTTT. Translated, it gives CASKWWGRANQPQHF. Drawing the rest from reference TRBV28 and TRBJ1-5, the complete variable domain is DVKVTQSSRYLVKRTGEKVFLECVQDMDHENMFWYRQDPGLGLRLIYFSYDVKMKEKGDIPEGYSVSREKKERFSLILESASTNQTSMYLCASKWWGRANQPQHFGDGTRLSIL.

The table lists this clonotype with a few counts. V gene TRBV4-2 combines with J gene TRBJ2-1; D is perhaps TRBD2 (6 bases). CDR1 and CDR2 (germline): LGHNA, YNFKEQ. Trimming removed 0 bases at V and 8 bases at J, with 17 bases between. The CDR3 is 16 residues long. DNA for the CDR3: TGTGCCAGCAGCCAAGATCGCGGGATGAGGAGGTATGAGCAGTTCTTC. It specifies CASSQDRGMRRYEQFF.

CDR3: CASSLVTGQVETQYF. CDR3 in DNA: TGTGCCAGCAGCTTGGTAACAGGTCAAGTTGAGACCCAGTACTTC. The chain joins TRBV5-8 to TRBJ2-5; perhaps TRBD1 as D (5 bases). Germline V gene data show CDR1 as SGHTS and CDR2 as YDEGEE. The CDR3 loop spans 15 amino acids. V was shortened by 0 bases and J by 5 bases, with 14 bases between the two germline ends.

The chain employs TRBV6-5 and TRBJ1-1; 8 positions match TRBD1. This CDR3 contains 15 residues. J was trimmed by 4 bases and V by 6 bases; bases with no gene match: 10. CDR1 and CDR2 from the germline V gene are MNHEY and SVGAGI. In nucleotides, the CDR3 is TGTGCCAGCAGGGACGAGGACAGGGCAGGCACTGAAGCTTTCTTT. Its protein product is CASRDEDRAGTEAFF.

This clonotype was observed a single time. The chain combines TRBV19 with TRBJ1-5; D remains unclear. Germline V CDR1 and CDR2: LNHDA, SQIVND (reference sequence). There are 13 residues in the CDR3. Trimming left V 3 bases short and J 11 bases short, with 14 bases between. The CDR3 region has the DNA TGTGCCAGTAGTATGGAACAGCAAGAGACCCAGCATTTT. Its translation: CASSMEQQETQHF. The full variable domain, completed using reference TRBV19 and TRBJ1-5, is DGGITQSPKYLFRKEGQNVTLSCEQNLNHDAMYWYRQDPGQGLRLIYYSQIVNDFQKGDIAEGYSVSREKKESFPLTVTSAQKNPTAFYLCASSMEQQETQHFGDGTRLSIL.

V is TRBV24-1 and J is TRBJ2-3; possibly TRBD2 for D (5 bases). This CDR3 is built from 14 residues. Trimming left V 4 bases short and J 6 bases short, with 13 bases between. Per the germline V gene, CDR1 is KGHDR and CDR2 is SFDVKD. The CDR3 region is CATSDARVRDTQYF. The CDR3 DNA follows: TGTGCCACCAGTGACGCGAGGGTTAGGGATACGCAGTATTTT.

The V and J genes are TRBV27 and TRBJ2-3; a weak D match, TRBD2 (5 bases). Deletions cut 8 bases from V and 6 bases from J, with 24 bases between. In germline, CDR1 is MNHEY, CDR2 SMNVEV (reference sequence). The CDR3 is 16 residues long. This CDR3 is CASWVDGNTRRDTQYF. In nucleotides, the CDR3 is TGTGCCAGCTGGGTAGACGGGAACACACGCAGGGATACGCAGTATTTT.

This clonotype has more than one count but fewer than ten. V usage is TRBV29-1 and J usage is TRBJ1-1; possibly TRBD1 for D (6 bases). The CDR3 has 13 residues. V was pared by 6 bases and J by 2 bases, with 13 bases between. Germline V gene sequence: CDR1 SQVTM, CDR2 ANQGSEA. The CDR3 coding sequence is TGCAGCGTCCAACGACAGGTTAACACTGAAGCTTTCTTT. Translating it yields CSVQRQVNTEAFF.